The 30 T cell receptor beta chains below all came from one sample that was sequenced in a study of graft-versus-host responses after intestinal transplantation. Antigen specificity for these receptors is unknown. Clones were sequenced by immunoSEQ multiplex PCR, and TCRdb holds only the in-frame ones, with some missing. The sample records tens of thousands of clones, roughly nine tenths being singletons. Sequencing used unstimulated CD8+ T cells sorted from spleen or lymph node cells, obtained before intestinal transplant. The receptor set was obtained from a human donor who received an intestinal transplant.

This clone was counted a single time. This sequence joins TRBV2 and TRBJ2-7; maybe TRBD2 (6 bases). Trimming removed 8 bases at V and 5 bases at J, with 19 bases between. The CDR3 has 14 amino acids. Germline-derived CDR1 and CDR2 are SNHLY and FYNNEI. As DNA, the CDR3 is TGTGCCAGCGTTGGGGGGTGGGGGGTGAACGAGCAGTACTTC. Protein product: CASVGGWGVNEQYF.

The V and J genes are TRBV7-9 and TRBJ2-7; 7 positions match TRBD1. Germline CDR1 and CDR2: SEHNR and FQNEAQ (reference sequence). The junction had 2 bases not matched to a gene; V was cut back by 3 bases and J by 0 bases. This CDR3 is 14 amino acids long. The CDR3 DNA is TGTGCCAGCAGCTTTGGGACAGACTCCTACGAGCAGTACTTC. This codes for CASSFGTDSYEQYF.

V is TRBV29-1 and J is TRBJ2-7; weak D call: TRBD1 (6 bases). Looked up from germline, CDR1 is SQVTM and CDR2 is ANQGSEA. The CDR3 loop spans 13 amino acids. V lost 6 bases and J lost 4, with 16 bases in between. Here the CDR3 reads CSVLQGREYEQYF. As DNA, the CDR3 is TGCAGCGTGCTTCAGGGGAGAGAATACGAGCAGTACTTC.

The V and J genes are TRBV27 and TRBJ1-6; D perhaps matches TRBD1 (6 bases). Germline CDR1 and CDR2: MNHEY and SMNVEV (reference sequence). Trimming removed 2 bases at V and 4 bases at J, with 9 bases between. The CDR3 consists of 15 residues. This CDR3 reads CASSLKGGYNSPLHF. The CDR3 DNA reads TGTGCCAGCAGTTTAAAAGGGGGTTATAATTCACCCCTCCACTTT.

This CDR3 is CASRTGTGVPATNEKLFF. The CDR3 DNA follows: TGTGCCAGCCGGACAGGCACAGGCGTCCCTGCAACTAATGAAAAACTGTTTTTT. The genes are TRBV2 and TRBJ1-4; 7 bases line up with TRBD1. Trimming removed 8 bases from V and 0 bases from J; junction bases left unmatched: 15. Germline CDR1 and CDR2: SNHLY and FYNNEI. There are 18 residues in the CDR3.

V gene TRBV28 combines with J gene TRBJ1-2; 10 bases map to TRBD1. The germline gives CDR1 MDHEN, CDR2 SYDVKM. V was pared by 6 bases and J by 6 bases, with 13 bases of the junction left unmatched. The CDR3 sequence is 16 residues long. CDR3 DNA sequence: TGTGCCAGCAGGACCAGACAGGGGGCCTTCGGTAATGGCTACACCTTC. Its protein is CASRTRQGAFGNGYTF.

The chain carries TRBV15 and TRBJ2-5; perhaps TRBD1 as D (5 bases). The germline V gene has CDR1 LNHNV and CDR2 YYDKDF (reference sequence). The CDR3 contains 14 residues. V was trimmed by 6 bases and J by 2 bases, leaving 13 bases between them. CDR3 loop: CATRTTDHQETQYF. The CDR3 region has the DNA TGTGCCACCAGGACGACAGATCATCAAGAGACCCAGTACTTC.

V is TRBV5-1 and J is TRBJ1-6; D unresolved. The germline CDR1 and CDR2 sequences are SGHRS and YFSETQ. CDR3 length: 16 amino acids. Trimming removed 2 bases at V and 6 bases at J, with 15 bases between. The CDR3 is CASSFGPDDFNSPLHF. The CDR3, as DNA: TGCGCCAGCAGCTTTGGCCCAGATGACTTTAATTCACCCCTCCACTTT.

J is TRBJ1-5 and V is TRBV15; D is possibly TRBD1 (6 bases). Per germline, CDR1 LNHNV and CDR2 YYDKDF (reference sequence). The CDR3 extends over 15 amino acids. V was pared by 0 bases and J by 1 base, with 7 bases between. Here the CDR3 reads CATSRDRGSNQPQHF. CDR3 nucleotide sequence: TGTGCCACCAGCAGAGATAGGGGGAGCAATCAGCCCCAGCATTTT.

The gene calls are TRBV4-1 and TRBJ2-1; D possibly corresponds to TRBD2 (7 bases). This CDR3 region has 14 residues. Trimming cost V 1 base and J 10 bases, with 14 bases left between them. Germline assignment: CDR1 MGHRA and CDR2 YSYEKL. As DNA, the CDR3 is TGCGCCAGCAGCCAAGCGGCGGGGGCAGAGGAGCAGTTCTTC. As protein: CASSQAAGAEEQFF.

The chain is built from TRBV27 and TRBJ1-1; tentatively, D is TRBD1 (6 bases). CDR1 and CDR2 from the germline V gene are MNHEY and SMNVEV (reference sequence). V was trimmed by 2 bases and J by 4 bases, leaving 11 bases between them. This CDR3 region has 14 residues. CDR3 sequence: CASSLDRKGTEAFF. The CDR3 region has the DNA TGTGCCAGCAGTTTAGACAGGAAGGGCACTGAAGCTTTCTTT.

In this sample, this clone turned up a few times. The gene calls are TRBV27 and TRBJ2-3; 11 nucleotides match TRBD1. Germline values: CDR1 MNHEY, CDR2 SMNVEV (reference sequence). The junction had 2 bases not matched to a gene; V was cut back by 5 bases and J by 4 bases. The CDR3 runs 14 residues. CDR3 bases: TGTGCCAGCAGTGCGGGACAGGGGGCAGATACGCAGTATTTT. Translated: CASSAGQGADTQYF.

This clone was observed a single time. Written as DNA, the CDR3 is TGTGCCAGCAGTTTGGTTTTCGGGCAGGCGGGCTATGGCTACACCTTC. Protein product: CASSLVFGQAGYGYTF. The chain uses TRBV28 and TRBJ1-2; the D is unclear. CDR3 length: 16 residues. With 3 bases removed from V and 4 bases from J, the gap between germline ends came to 18 bases. Germline V gives CDR1 MDHEN, CDR2 SYDVKM.

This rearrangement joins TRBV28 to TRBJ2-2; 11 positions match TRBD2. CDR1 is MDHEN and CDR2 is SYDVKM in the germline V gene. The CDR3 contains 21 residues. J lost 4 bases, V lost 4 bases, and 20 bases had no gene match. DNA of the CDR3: TGTGCCAGCAGTTACCAATACAGGGAGCCGGGACTAGCGGTGGTCACCGGGGAGCTGTTTTTT. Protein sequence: CASSYQYREPGLAVVTGELFF.

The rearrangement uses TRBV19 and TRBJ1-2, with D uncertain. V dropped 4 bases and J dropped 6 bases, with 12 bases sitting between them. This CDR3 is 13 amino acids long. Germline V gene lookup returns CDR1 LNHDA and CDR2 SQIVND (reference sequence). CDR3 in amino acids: CASSTAGWNGYTF. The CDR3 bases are TGTGCCAGTAGTACCGCGGGTTGGAATGGCTACACCTTC. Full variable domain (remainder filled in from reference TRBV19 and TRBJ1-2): DGGITQSPKYLFRKEGQNVTLSCEQNLNHDAMYWYRQDPGQGLRLIYYSQIVNDFQKGDIAEGYSVSREKKESFPLTVTSAQKNPTAFYLCASSTAGWNGYTFGSGTRLTVV.

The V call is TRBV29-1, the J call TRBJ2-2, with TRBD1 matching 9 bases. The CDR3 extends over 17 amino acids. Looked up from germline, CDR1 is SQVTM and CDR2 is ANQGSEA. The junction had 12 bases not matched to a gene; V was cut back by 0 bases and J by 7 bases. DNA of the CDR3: TGCAGCGTTGAAGACACCCCGGGACAGGGTCACATCGGGGAGCTGTTTTTT. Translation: CSVEDTPGQGHIGELFF.

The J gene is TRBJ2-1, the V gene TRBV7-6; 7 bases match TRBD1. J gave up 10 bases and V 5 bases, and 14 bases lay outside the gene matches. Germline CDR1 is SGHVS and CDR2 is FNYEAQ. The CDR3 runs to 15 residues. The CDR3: CASSPVWTGKGEQFF. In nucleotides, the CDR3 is TGTGCCAGCAGCCCCGTCTGGACAGGCAAGGGGGAGCAGTTCTTC. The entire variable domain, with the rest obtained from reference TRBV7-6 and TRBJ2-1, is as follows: GAGVSQSPRYKVTKRGQDVALRCDPISGHVSLYWYRQALGQGPEFLTYFNYEAQQDKSGLPNDRFSAERPEGSISTLTIQRTEQRDSAMYRCASSPVWTGKGEQFFGPGTRLTVL.

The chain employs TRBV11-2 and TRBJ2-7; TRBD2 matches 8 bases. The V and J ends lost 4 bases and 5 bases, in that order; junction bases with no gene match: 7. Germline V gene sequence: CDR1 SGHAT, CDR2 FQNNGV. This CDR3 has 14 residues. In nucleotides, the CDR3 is TGTGCCAGCAGCTCCAGCGGGAGACTCCACGAGCAGTACTTC. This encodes CASSSSGRLHEQYF.

In nucleotides, the CDR3 is TGTGCCAGCAGCGCGACGACAGGCCTGAGCACTGAAGCTTTCTTT. Translation gives CASSATTGLSTEAFF. The chain links TRBV9 to TRBJ1-1; tentatively, D is TRBD1 (6 bases). CDR3 length: 15 residues. The germline V gene has CDR1 SGDLS and CDR2 YYNGEE. The V end was cut by 3 bases, the J end by 4 bases, with 16 bases between.

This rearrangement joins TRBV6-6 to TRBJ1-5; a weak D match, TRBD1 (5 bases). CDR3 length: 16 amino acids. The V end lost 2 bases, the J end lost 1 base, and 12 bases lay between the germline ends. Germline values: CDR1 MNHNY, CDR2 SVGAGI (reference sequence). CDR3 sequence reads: CASSYPKGVSNQPQHF. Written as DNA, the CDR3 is TGTGCCAGCAGTTACCCTAAAGGGGTAAGCAATCAGCCCCAGCATTTT.

The CDR3 DNA reads as TGTGCCAGCAGCCCGGGACTAGCGGGCACAGATACGCAGTATTTT. As protein: CASSPGLAGTDTQYF. This sequence joins TRBV4-2 and TRBJ2-3; 11 nucleotides line up with TRBD2. CDR3 length: 15 residues. With V trimmed by 4 bases and J by 1 base, 1 base remained unmatched. The V gene's germline CDR1 is LGHNA and CDR2 YNFKEQ.

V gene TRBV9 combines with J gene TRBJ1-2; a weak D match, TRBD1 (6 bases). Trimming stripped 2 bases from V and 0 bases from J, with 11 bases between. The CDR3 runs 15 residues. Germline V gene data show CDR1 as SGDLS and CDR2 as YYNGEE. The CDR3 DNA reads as TGTGCCAGCAGCGTTTCAGGGGCCCCTAACTATGGCTACACCTTC. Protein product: CASSVSGAPNYGYTF.

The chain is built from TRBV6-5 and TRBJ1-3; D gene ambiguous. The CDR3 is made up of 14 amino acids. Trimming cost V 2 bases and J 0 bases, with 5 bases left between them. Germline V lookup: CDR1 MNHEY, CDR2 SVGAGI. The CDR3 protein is CASSYSGSGNTIYF. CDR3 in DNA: TGTGCCAGCAGTTACAGCGGCTCTGGAAACACCATATATTTT.

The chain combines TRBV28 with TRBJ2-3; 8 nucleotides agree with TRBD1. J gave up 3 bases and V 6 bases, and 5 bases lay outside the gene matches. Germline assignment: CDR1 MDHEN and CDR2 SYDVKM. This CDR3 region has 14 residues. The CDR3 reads CASRDREGTDTQYF. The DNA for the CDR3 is TGTGCCAGCAGGGACAGGGAAGGGACAGATACGCAGTATTTT.

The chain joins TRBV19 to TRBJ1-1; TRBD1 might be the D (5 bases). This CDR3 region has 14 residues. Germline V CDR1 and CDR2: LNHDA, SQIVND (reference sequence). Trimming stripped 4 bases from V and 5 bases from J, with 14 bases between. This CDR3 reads CASSSYPGGTEAFF. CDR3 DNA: TGTGCCAGTAGTAGCTACCCCGGGGGAACTGAAGCTTTCTTT.

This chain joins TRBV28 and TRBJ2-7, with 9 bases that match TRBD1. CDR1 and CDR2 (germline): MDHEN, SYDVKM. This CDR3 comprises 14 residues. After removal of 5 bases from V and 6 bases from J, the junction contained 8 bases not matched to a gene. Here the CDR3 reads CASSPLTGGFEQYF. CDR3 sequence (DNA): TGTGCCAGCAGTCCATTGACAGGGGGTTTCGAGCAGTACTTC.

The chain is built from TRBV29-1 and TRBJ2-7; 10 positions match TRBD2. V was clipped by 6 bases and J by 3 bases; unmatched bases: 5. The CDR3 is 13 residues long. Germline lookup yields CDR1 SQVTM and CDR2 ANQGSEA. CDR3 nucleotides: TGCAGCGTGGCCGGGACTAGCGTCTACGAGCAGTACTTC. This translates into CSVAGTSVYEQYF.

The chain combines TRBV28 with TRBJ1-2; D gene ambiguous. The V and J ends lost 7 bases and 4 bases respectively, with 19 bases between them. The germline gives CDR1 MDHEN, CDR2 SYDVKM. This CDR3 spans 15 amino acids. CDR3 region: CASTHTPRGRYGYTF. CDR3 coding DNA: TGTGCCAGCACCCATACACCCCGAGGGCGCTATGGCTACACCTTC.

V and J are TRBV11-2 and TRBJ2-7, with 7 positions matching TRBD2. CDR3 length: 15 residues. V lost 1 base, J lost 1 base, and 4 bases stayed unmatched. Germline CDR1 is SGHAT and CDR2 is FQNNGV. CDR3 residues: CASSLGGGPSYEQYF. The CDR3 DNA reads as TGTGCCAGCAGCTTAGGGGGGGGACCTTCCTACGAGCAGTACTTC.

The chain's CDR3 is CASSQDTSGSYNEQFF. The CDR3, as DNA: TGTGCCAGCAGCCAAGATACTAGCGGGAGTTACAATGAGCAGTTCTTC. The V gene is TRBV4-2, the J gene TRBJ2-1; 11 bases line up with TRBD2. CDR3 size: 16 residues. Germline lookup yields CDR1 LGHNA and CDR2 YNFKEQ. The ends lost 0 bases at V and 4 bases at J; junction bases unmatched: 2.